The clone carrying this TCR beta chain qualifies as medium-sized. The antigen is undetermined. This beta chain is an unintended read in a library built for alpha chains; its size means little. Trimming cost V 5 bases and J 2 bases, with 28 bases left between them. This CDR3 contains 20 residues. Germline values: CDR1 MNHEY, CDR2 SVGAGI. This sample was taken from a study of spatial heterogeneity in lung cancer. Background on the study: Mean representation of each unique TCR and UMI combination in the raw reads exceeded 8.5 occurrences. General observations from the study: Mutation counts in tumors were tracked by counts of expanded intratumoral alpha and beta TCRs.

The sample's time point: sample taken at primary tumor resection. Extraction of whole RNA from tumor, nontumor lung or frozen PBMC preceded unsorted sequencing. TCRdb re-called the 5' RACE reads with MiXCR, one entry per CDR3 protein. This sample carries around 3,600 distinct CDR3 sequences, 5.5% to 7% of them seen once, and the ten largest clones take 20%. Sequences were derived from lung tumor tissue, sampled at surgery. The V call is TRBV6-5, the J call TRBJ1-5; D is unresolved. This sequence originates from a male donor with early-stage non-small cell lung cancer. CDR3 nucleotides: TGTGCCAGCAGTGCCCGAACCGACACCCGGAGGAGGTATGGCAATCAGCCCCAGCATTTT. As protein: CASSARTDTRRRYGNQPQHF.